The clone carrying this T cell receptor (beta chain) was seen only a few times. Its antigen is undetermined. Trimming removed 0 bases from V and 4 bases from J; junction bases left unmatched: 3. CDR1 and CDR2 from the germline V gene are SGHRS and YFSETQ. The CDR3 is 16 amino acids. This entry comes from a study of response to subunit inactivated influenza vaccine. Whole-study findings and limits: The authors suggested that every seasonal influenza vaccination recruits few new T cells.

One entry per CDR3 protein results from TCRdb running MiXCR on the RT-PCR reads. The repertoire holds approximately 680,000 distinct CDR3 sequences, with less than 20% as singletons. The specimen comprised PBMCs from blood, sampled 11 to 12 days after vaccination. The TCR comes from a man in his fifties or sixties who received an inactivated influenza vaccine. The chain joins TRBV5-1 to TRBJ2-2; 10 bases fit TRBD2. CDR3 DNA: TGCGCCAGCAGCTTGGTTGCTAGCGGGAGCACCGGGGAGCTGTTTTTT. It specifies CASSLVASGSTGELFF. The entire variable domain, with the rest obtained from reference TRBV5-1 and TRBJ2-2, is as follows: KAGVTQTPRYLIKTRGQQVTLSCSPISGHRSVSWYQQTPGQGLQFLFEYFSETQRNKGNFPGRFSGRQFSNSRSEMNVSTLELGDSALYLCASSLVASGSTGELFFGEGSRLTVL.